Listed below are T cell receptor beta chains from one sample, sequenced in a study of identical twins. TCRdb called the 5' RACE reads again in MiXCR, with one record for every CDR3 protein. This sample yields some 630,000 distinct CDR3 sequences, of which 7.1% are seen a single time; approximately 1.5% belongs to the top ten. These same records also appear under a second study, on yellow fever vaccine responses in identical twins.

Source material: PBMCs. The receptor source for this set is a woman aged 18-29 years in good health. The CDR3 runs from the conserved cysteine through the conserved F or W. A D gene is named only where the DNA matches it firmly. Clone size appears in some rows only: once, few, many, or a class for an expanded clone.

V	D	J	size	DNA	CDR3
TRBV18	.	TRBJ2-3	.	TGTGCCAGCTCACTCACAGGATTCGACGCAGATACGCAGTATTTT	CASSLTGFDADTQYF
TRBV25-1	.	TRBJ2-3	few	TGTGCCAGCAGTGAATCCCCAGGGAGCACAGATACGCAGTATTTT	CASSESPGSTDTQYF
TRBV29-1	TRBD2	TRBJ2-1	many	TGCAGCGTCCTCCGACTAGCTTTGTTCGGTGAGCAGTTCTTC	CSVLRLALFGEQFF
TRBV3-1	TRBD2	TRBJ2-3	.	TGTGCCAGCAGCCTCGGGACTAGTAGATCCGATACGCAGTATTTT	CASSLGTSRSDTQYF
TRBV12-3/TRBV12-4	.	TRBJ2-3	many	TGTGCCAGCAGTTTAGGTTGGGGCACAGATACGCAGTATTTT	CASSLGWGTDTQYF
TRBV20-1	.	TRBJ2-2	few	TGCAGTGCTAGAGGCCCTAACCAGGGGAACACCGGGGAGCTGTTTTTT	CSARGPNQGNTGELFF
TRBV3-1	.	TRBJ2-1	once	TGTGCCAGCAGCCTTAGTACGCTTTCCTACAATGAGCAGTTCTTC	CASSLSTLSYNEQFF
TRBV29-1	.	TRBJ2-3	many	TGCAGCCCTGTGGTCCGGGAGTATATAACAGATACGCAGTATTTT	CSPVVREYITDTQYF
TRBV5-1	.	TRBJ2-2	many	TGCGCCAGCAGCGCACCTCCCACCGGGGAGCTGTTTTTT	CASSAPPTGELFF
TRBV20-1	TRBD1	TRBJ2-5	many	TGCAGTGCTGGATCCGGGACAGGGGTTGGGGAGACCCAGTACTTC	CSAGSGTGVGETQYF
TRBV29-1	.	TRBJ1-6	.	TGCAGCGTTGTCGTGGCTGGGGATTCACCCCTCCACTTT	CSVVVAGDSPLHF
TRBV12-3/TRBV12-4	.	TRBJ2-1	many	TGTGCCAGCATCCTGGGGACTGGCGATGAGCAGTTCTTC	CASILGTGDEQFF
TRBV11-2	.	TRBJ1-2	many	TGTGCCAGCAGCTTAGGGCGGGTCCCCAGCGGCGGCTACACCTTC	CASSLGRVPSGGYTF
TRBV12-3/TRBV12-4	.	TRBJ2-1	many	TGTGCCAGCAGTGAGGCCTGGGAATCTGAGCAGTTCTTC	CASSEAWESEQFF
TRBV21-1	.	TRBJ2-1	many	TGTGCCAGCAGCAAGACAAGGGGCAATGAGCAGTTCTTC	CASSKTRGNEQFF
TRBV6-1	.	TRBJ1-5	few	TGTGCCAGCAGTGAAGCCCGGGGGTCGCCCCAGCATTTT	CASSEARGSPQHF
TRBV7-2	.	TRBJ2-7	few	TGTGCCAGCAGTTGGGGTAGGGCCTACGAGCAGTACTTC	CASSWGRAYEQYF
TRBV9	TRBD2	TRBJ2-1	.	TGTGCCAGCAGCGTAGAACTAGCGGATTCCTACAATGAGCAGTTCTTC	CASSVELADSYNEQFF
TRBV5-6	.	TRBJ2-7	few	TGTGCCAGCAGCTTTTCCGGGACGGTCGTCTACGAGCAGTACTTC	CASSFSGTVVYEQYF
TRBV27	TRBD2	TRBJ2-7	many	TGTGCCAGCAGCCCTACTAGCGGGAGGTCCTACGAGCAGTACTTC	CASSPTSGRSYEQYF
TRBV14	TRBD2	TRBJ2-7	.	TGTGCCAGCAGCCAAAAAAGGACTAGCGAGCAGTACTTC	CASSQKRTSEQYF
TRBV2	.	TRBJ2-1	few	TGTGCCAGCAGTGAAGCGCTAGCCGGGCATGAGCAGTTCTTC	CASSEALAGHEQFF
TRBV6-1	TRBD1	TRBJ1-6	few	TGTGCCAGCAGTGAGGGGACAGTCAATTCACCCCTCCACTTT	CASSEGTVNSPLHF
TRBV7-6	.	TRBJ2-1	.	TGTGCCAGCAGCTTAGGAGTAGGGGAAGCTGATGAGCAGTTCTTC	CASSLGVGEADEQFF
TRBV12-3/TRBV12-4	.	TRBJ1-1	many	TGTGCCAGCAGACGGACAGTGAACACTGAAGCTTTCTTT	CASRRTVNTEAFF
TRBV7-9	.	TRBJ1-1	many	TGTGCCAGCAGCTTAGATCCTATGAACACTGAAGCTTTCTTT	CASSLDPMNTEAFF
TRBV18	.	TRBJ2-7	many	TGTGCCAGCTCACCCAATGGCGGGACAGCCGGTTCCGAGCAGTACTTC	CASSPNGGTAGSEQYF
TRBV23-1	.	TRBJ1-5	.	TGCGCCAGCAGTCAATCTTCCACTTCCAATCAGCCCCAGCATTTT	CASSQSSTSNQPQHF
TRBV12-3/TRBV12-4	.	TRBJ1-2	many	TGTGCCAGCAGTTTGGAGAGGGCGGAATATGGCTACACCTTC	CASSLERAEYGYTF
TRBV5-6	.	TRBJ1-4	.	TGTGCCAGCAGCGAGCGGGAGCCGGTAGCTGAAAAACTGTTTTTT	CASSEREPVAEKLFF
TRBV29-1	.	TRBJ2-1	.	TGCAGCGTTGGACCAGCCCCCGGCGAGCTCTTC	CSVGPAPGELF
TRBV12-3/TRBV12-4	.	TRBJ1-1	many	TGTGCCAGCAGAACAGGGCCCACTGAAGCTTTCTTT	CASRTGPTEAFF
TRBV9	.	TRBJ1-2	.	TGTGCCAGCAATGGGCCCCCGGAAGGCTACACCTTC	CASNGPPEGYTF
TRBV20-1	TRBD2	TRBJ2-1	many	TGCAGTGCCCCAAGGGCTAGCGGGTACAATGAGCAGTTCTTC	CSAPRASGYNEQFF
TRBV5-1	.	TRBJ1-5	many	TGCGCCAGCTCTCTCGAAGGGGCGAATCAGCCCCAGCATTTT	CASSLEGANQPQHF
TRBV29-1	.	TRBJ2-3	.	TGCAGCGGCCGGACTAATACGCAGTATTTT	CSGRTNTQYF
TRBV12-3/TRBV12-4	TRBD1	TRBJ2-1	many	TGTGCCAGCAGTTTTGGGACAGGGATCCACAATGAGCAGTTCTTC	CASSFGTGIHNEQFF
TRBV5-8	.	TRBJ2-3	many	TGTGCCAGCAGCCAGCAATTCGGCACAGATACGCAGTATTTT	CASSQQFGTDTQYF
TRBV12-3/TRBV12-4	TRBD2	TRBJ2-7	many	TGTGCCAGCAGTTTAGGGGACTACTACGAGCAGTACTTC	CASSLGDYYEQYF
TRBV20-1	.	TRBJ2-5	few	TGCAGTGCTCAAGACTACAGGCAAACTCAAGAGACCCAGTACTTC	CSAQDYRQTQETQYF
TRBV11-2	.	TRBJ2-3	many	TGTGCCAGCAGGAGAGAGGGAAGCACAGATACGCAGTATTTT	CASRREGSTDTQYF
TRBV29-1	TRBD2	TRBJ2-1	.	TGCAGCGCCGGACTAGCGGTAACCAATGAGCAGTTCTTC	CSAGLAVTNEQFF
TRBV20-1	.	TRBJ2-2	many	TGCAGTGCTAGAGGGGGGAACACCGGGGAGCTGTTTTTT	CSARGGNTGELFF
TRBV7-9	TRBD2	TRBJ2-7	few	TGTGCCAGCAGCTCATTTGGACTAGCGGGAGTGGAGCAGTACTTC	CASSSFGLAGVEQYF
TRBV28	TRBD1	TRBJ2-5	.	TGTGCCAGCAGTTTGGACAGGCCGCAAGAGACCCAGTACTTC	CASSLDRPQETQYF
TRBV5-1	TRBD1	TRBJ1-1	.	TGCGCCAGCAGCTGGTCAGGGGGAGACGTCACTGAAGCTTTCTTT	CASSWSGGDVTEAFF
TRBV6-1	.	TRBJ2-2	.	TGTGCCAGCAGTCGGAATCTTCCGGGGTCGGGGGAGCTGTTTTTT	CASSRNLPGSGELFF
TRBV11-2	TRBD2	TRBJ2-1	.	TGTGCCAGCAGCTTCCTCGGGACTAGCTCCTACAATGAGCAGTTCTTC	CASSFLGTSSYNEQFF
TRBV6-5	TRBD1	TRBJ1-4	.	TGTGCCAGCAGTTACTCGCGAGGGGGCGGGAATGAAAAACTGTTTTTT	CASSYSRGGGNEKLFF